The 4 T cell receptor beta chains listed next were all sequenced from one sample in a study of CD8 T cell repertoires and HIV-1 epitope variants. TCRdb keeps only in-frame clones here, not all; method: immunoSEQ multiplex PCR. The profile shows fewer than 4,500 clones, roughly three fifths of them singletons. No antigen has been assigned to these receptors. Material: cultured CD8+ T cells derived from PBMCs. These receptor sequences come from a male donor with HIV.

The chain employs TRBV5-1 and TRBJ1-3; TRBD1 aligns across 7 bases. V dropped 0 bases and J dropped 0; count of bases not matched to a gene: 9. CDR1 is SGHRS, CDR2 YFSETQ, per germline. The CDR3 totals 18 residues. The CDR3 DNA is TGCGCCAGCAGCTTGGGGCCCCCGGGACAGCCCTCTGGAAACACCATATATTTT. This gives the protein CASSLGPPGQPSGNTIYF.

V is TRBV5-1 and J is TRBJ2-7; perhaps D is TRBD1 or TRBD2 (7 bases each). V was shortened by 0 bases and J by 6 bases, with 16 bases between the two germline ends. Germline lookup yields CDR1 SGHRS and CDR2 YFSETQ. This CDR3 contains 15 residues. The CDR3 sequence is CASSLAWEGASEQYF. CDR3 nucleotides: TGCGCCAGCAGCTTGGCCTGGGAGGGGGCAAGCGAGCAGTACTTC.

The chain couples TRBV6-6 to TRBJ2-4; D perhaps matches TRBD1 (7 bases). Germline lookup yields CDR1 MNHNY and CDR2 SVGAGI (reference sequence). V lost 0 bases to trimming and J lost 0 bases, with 9 bases between them. CDR3 length: 16 residues. CDR3 in DNA: TGTGCCAGCAGTTACTCGCAGGGGGGAGCCAAAAACATTCAGTACTTC. Translating it yields CASSYSQGGAKNIQYF.

This clone was counted only a few times. The rearrangement links TRBV2 to TRBJ2-7; no firm D call. The CDR3 sequence is 15 residues long. Per the germline V gene, CDR1 is SNHLY and CDR2 is FYNNEI. Trimming left V 1 base short and J 5 bases short, with 15 bases between. CDR3 sequence: CASSEDVGDFHEQYF. CDR3 coding DNA: TGTGCCAGCAGTGAAGATGTTGGCGACTTTCACGAGCAGTACTTC.